These T cell receptor beta chains were read from a single sample in a study of T cell responses to AZD1222 COVID-19 vaccine. The table came from immunoSEQ multiplex PCR; TCRdb's copy has only in-frame clones and leaves some out. The sample lists 100,000 to 150,000 clones, about 90% occurring once. This specimen was peripheral blood, taken on day 0 of AZD1222 vaccination. The receptor set was obtained from an adult in good health. Both conserved end residues are trimmed from each CDR3.

v_call cdr3_aa
TRBV5-4 ASSREPYEQY
TRBV15 ATSRDLTGIPNQPQH
TRBV5-1 ASSPSPLAGGGETQY
TRBV6-5 ASTVDRVRTEAF
TRBV24-1 ATSDPDVTYEQY
TRBV4-1 ASSQLSSNQPQH
TRBV28 ASSLRQGSTEAF
TRBV2 ASSVREGLEQY
TRBV15 ATNSRGAIQY
TRBV10-3 AISVVPGQGLGDTQY
TRBV5-6 ASSLEGIDGYT
TRBV7-9 ASSRTGDYGYT
TRBV5-4 ASGRALNTEAF
TRBV6-2/TRBV6-3 ASSYSGLRVDQPQH
TRBV2 ASRGGPNQPQH
TRBV5-1 ASSPGTSGRRSTDTQY
TRBV5-4 ASTANTDTQY
TRBV27 ASSLSEAGFYEQY
TRBV19 ASSRGGSVAGNTIY
TRBV18 ASSPRSGGATDTQY
TRBV21-1 ASRKVGSNQPQH
TRBV6-4 ASSDRTGDSGNTIY
TRBV9 ASSVGGLAGVNEQF
TRBV6-2/TRBV6-3 ASSYSKVGLDEAF
TRBV11-2 ASSLELLGLAGEDTQY
TRBV7-2 ASSLETTLVYGYT
TRBV19 ASSRGQGLFSSYNSPLH
TRBV15 ATSRVQGFAYQPQH